The clone carrying this T cell receptor beta chain was seen a handful of times. Per the study methods: Amplified reference gene primers provided the basis for estimating nucleated cell counts. Profiling relied on immunoSEQ multiplex PCR, and the TCRdb table lists in-frame clones only, not all of them. The D gene and trimming were derived from the DNA, and the V and J assignments and clone size from that table. The sample contains about 190,000 clones, around 85% of which appear only once. The CDR3 extends over 13 amino acids. Trimming took off 5 bases at V and 9 bases at J, with 14 bases between the two ends. From germline, CDR1 is GTSNPN and CDR2 SVGIG (reference sequence). This sample was included in a study of blood T cell repertoires in COVID-19. Background on the study: Sample material is recorded as cDNA or gDNA derived from T cells, B-cell-depleted T cells, or PBMCs.

The chain uses TRBV30 and TRBJ1-6, with D maybe TRBD1 (6 bases). What was sequenced was peripheral blood. The receptor was isolated from a man aged 30-40 years with acute or convalescent COVID-19. The CDR3 DNA follows: TGTGCCTGGTGCAGGGGTTTCGGTTCACCCCTCCACTTT. Translating gives CAWCRGFGSPLHF.